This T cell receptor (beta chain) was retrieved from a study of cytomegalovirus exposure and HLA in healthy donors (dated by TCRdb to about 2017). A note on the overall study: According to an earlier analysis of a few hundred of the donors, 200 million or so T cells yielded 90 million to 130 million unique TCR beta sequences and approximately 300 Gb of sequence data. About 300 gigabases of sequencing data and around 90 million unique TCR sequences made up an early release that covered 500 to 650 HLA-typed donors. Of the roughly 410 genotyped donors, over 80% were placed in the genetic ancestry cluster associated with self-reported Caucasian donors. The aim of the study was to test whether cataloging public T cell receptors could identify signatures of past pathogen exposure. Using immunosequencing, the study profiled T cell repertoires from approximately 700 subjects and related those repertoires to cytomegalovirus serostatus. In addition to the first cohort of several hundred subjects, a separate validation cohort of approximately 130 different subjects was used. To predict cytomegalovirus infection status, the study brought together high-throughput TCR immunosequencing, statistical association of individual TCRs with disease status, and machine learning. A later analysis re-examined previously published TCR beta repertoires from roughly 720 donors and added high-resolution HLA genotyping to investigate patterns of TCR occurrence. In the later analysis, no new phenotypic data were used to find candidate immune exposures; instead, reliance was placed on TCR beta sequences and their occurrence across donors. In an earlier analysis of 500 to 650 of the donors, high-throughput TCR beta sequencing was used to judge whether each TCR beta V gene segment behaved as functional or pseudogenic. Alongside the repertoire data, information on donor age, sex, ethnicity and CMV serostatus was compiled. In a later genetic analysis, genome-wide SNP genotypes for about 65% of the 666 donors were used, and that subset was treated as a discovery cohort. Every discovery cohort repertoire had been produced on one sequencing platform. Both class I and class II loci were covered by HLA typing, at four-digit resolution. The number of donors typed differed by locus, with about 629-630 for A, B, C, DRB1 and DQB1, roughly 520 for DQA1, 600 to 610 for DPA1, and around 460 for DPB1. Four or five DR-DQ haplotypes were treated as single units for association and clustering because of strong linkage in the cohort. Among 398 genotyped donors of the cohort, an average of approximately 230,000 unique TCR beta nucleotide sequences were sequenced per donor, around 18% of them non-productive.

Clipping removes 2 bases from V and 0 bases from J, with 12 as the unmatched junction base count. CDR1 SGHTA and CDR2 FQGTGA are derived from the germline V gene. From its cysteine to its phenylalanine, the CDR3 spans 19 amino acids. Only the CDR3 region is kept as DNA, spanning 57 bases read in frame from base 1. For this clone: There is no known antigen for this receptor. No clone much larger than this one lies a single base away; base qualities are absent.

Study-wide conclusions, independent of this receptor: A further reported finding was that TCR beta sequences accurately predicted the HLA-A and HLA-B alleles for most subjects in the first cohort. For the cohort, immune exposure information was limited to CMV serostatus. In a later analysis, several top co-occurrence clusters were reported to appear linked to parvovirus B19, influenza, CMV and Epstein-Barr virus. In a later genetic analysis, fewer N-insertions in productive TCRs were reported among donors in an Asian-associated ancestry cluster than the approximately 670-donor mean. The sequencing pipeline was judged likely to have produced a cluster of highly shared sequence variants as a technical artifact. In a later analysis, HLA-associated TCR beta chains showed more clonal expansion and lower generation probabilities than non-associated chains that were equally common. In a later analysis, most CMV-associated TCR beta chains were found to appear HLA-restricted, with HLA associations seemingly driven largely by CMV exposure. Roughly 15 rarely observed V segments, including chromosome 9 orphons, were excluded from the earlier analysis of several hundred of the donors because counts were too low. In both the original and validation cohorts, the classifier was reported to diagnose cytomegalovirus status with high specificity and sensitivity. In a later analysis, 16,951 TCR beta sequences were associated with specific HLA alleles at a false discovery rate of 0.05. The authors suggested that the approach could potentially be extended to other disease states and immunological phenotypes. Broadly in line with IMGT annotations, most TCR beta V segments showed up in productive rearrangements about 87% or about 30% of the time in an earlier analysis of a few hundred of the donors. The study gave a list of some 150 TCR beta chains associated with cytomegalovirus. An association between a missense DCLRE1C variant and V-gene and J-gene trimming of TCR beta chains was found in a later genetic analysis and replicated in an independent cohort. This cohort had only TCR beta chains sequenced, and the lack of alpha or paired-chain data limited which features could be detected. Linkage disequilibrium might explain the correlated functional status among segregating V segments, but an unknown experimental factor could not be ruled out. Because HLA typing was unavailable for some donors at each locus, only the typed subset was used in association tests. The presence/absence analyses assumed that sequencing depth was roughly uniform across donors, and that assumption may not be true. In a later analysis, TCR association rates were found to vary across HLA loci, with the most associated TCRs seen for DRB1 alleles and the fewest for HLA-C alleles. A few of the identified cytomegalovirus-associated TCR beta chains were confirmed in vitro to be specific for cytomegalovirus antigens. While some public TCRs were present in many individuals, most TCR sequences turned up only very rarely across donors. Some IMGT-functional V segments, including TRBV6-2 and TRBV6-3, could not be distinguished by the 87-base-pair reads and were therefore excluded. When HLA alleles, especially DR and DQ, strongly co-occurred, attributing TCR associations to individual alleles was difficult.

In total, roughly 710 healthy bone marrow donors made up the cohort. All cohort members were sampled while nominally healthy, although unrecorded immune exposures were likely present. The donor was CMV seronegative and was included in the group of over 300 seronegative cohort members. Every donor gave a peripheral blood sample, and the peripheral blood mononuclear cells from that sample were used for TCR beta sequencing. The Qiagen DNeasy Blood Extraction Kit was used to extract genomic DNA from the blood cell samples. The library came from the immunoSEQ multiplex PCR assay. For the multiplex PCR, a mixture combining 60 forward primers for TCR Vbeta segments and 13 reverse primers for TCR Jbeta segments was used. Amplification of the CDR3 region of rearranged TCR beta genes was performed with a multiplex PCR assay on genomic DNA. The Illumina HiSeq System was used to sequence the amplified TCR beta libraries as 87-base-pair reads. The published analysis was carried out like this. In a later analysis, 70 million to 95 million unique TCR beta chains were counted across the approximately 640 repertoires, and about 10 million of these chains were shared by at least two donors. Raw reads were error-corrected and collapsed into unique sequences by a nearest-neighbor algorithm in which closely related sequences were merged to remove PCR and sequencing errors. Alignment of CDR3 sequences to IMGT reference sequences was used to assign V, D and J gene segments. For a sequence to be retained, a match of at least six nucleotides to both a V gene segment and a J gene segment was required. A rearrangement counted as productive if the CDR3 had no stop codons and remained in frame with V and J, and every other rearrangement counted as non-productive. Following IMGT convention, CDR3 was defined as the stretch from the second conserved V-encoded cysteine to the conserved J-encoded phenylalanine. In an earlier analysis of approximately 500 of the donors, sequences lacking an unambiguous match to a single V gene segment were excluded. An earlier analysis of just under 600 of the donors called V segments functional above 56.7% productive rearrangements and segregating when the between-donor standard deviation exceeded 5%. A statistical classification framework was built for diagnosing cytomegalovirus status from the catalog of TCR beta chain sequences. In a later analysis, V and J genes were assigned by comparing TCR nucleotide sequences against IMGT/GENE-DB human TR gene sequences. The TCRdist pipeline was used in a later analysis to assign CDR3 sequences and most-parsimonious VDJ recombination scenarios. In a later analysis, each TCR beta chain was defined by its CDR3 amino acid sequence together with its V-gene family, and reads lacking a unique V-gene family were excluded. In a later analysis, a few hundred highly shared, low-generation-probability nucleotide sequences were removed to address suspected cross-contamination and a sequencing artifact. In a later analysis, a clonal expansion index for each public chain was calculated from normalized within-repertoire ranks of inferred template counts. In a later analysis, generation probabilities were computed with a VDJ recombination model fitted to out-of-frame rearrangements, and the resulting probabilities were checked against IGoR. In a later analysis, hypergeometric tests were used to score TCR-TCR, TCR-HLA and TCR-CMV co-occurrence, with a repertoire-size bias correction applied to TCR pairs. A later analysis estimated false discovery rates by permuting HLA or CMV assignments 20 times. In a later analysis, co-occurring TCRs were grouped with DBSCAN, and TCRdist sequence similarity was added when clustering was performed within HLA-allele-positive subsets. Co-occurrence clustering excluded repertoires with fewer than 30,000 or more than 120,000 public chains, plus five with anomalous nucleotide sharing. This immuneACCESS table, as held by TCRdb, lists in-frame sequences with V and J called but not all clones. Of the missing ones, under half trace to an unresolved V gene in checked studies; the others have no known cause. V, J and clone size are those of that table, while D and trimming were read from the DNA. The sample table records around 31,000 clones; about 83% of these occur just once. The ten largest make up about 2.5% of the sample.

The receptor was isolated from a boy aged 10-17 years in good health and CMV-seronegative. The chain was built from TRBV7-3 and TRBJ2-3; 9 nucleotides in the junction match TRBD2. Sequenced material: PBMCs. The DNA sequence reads TGTGCCAGCAGCTTAGGGATAGGGCCAGCGGGGGGTAGCACAGATACGCAGTATTTT. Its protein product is CASSLGIGPAGGSTDTQYF.